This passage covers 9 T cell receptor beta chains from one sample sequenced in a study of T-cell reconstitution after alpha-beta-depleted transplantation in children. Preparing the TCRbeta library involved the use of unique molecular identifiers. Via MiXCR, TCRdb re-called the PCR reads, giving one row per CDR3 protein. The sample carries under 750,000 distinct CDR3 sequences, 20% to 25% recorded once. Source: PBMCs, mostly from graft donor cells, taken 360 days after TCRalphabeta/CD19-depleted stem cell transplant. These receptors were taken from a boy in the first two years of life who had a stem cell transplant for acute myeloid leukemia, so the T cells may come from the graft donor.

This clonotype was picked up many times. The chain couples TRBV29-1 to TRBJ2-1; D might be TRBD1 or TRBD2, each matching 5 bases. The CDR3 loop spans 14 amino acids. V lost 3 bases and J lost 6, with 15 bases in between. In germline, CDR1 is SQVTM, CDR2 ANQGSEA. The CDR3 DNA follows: TGCAGCGTTGATTGGGGGAGTAGGGGCAATGAGCAGTTCTTC. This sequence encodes CSVDWGSRGNEQFF.

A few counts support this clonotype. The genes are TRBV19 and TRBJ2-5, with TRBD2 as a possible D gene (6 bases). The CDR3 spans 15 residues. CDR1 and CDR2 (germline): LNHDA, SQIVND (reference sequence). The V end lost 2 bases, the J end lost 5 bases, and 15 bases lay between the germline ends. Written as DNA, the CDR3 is TGTGCCAGTAGTATACGGGGGACTCGGGGCGAGACCCAGTACTTC. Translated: CASSIRGTRGETQYF.

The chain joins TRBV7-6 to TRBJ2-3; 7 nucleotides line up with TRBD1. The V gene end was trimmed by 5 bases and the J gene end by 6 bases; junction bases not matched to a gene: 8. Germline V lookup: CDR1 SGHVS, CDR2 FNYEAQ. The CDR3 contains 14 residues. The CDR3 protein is CASSRRTGEDTQYF. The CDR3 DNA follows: TGTGCCAGCAGCCGAAGGACAGGCGAGGATACGCAGTATTTT.

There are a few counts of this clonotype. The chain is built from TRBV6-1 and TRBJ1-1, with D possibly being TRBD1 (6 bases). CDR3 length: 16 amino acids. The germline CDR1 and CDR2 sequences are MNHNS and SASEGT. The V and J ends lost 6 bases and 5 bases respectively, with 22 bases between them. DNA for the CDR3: TGTGCCAGCAGCACGGGCCTAGGGGGGACGGGTACTGAAGCTTTCTTT. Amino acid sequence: CASSTGLGGTGTEAFF.

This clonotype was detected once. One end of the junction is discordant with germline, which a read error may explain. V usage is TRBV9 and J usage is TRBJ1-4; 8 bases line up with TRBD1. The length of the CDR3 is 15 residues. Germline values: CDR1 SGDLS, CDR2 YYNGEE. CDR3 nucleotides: TGTGCCGGCAGCCCCGACAGGGGTTGGGATGAAAAACTGTTTTTT. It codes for CAGSPDRGWDEKLFF.

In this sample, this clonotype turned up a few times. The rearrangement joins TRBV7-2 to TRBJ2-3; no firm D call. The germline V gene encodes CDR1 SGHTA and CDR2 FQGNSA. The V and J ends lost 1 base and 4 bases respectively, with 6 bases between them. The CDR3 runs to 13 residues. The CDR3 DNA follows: TGTGCCAGCAGCTTAGTGTTTGCAGATACGCAGTATTTT. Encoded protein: CASSLVFADTQYF.

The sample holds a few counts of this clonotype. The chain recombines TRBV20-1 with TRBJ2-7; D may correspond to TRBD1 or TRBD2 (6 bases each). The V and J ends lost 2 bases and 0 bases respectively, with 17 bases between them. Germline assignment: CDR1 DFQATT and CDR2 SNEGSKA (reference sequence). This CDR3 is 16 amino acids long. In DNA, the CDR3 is TGCAGTGCTAGAAGGCTTGTCGGGGGCAGCTCCTACGAGCAGTACTTC. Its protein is CSARRLVGGSSYEQYF.

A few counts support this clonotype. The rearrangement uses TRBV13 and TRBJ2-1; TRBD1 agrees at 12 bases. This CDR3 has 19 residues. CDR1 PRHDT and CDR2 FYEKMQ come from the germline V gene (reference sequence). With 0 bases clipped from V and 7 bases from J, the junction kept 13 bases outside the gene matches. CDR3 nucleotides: TGTGCCAGCAGCTTAGGCCAAGGATGGGACAGGGGGCTCGGGAATGAGCAGTTCTTC. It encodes CASSLGQGWDRGLGNEQFF.

In DNA, the CDR3 is TGTGCCAGCGGACTGGGGGACAGGGGCTATGAGCAGTTCTTC. This codes for CASGLGDRGYEQFF. This chain links TRBV28 with TRBJ2-1, with 10 bases that match TRBD1. This CDR3 is 14 amino acids long. CDR1 and CDR2 from the germline V gene are MDHEN and SYDVKM. V dropped 8 bases and J dropped 8; count of bases not matched to a gene: 9.